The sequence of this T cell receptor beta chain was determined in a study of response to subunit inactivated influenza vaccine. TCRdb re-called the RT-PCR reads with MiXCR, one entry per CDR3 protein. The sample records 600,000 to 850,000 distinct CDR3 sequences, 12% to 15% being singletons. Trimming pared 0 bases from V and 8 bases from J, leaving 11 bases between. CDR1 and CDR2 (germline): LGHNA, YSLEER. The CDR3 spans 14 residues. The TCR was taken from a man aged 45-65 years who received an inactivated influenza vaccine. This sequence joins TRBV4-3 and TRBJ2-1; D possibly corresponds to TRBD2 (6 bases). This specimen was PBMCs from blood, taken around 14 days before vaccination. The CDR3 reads CASSQETSWDEQFF. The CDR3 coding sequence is TGCGCCAGCAGCCAAGAAACTAGCTGGGATGAGCAGTTCTTC.